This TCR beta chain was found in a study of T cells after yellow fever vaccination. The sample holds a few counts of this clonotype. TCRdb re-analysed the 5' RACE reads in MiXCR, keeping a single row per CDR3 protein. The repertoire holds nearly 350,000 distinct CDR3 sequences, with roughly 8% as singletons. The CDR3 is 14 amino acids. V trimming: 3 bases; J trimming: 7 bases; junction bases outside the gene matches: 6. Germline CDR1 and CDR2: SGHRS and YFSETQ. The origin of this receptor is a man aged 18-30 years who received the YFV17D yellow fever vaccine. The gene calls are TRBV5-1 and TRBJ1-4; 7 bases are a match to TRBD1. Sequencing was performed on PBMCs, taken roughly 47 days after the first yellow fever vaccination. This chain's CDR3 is CASSSGDSFEKLFF. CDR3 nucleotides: TGCGCCAGCAGCTCGGGGGACAGTTTTGAAAAACTGTTTTTT.